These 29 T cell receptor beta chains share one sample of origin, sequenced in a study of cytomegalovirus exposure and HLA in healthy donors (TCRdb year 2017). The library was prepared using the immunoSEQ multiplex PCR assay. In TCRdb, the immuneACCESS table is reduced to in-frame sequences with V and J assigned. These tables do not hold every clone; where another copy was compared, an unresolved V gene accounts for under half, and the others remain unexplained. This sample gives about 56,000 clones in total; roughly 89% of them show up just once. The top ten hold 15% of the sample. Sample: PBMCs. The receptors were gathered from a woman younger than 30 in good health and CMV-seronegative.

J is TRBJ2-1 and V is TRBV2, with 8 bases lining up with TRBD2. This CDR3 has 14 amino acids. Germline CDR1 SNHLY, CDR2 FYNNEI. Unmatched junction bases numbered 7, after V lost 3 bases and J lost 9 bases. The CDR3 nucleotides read TGTGCCAGCAGTGAGAGGCGGGGGGAGGGTGAGCAGTTCTTC. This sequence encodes CASSERRGEGEQFF. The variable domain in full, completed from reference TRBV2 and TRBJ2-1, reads EPEVTQTPSHQVTQMGQEVILRCVPISNHLYFYWYRQILGQKVEFLVSFYNNEISEKSEIFDDQFSVERPDGSNFTLKIRSTKLEDSAMYFCASSERRGEGEQFFGPGTRLTVL.

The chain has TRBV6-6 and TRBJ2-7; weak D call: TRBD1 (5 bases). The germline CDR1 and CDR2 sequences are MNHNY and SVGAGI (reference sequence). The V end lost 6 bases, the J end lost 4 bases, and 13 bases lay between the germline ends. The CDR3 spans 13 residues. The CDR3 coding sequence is TGTGCCAGCAGCCCGACAGAGAAGTACGAGCAGTACTTC. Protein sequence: CASSPTEKYEQYF.

DNA of the CDR3: TGTGCCAGCAGCGAGACAGGGTTCGCGAACACCGGGGAGCTGTTTTTT. Translating it yields CASSETGFANTGELFF. The chain employs TRBV27 and TRBJ2-2, with 7 bases identical to TRBD1. CDR3 length: 16 amino acids. The V gene's germline CDR1 is MNHEY and CDR2 SMNVEV (reference sequence). V dropped 6 bases and J dropped 0; count of bases not matched to a gene: 7.

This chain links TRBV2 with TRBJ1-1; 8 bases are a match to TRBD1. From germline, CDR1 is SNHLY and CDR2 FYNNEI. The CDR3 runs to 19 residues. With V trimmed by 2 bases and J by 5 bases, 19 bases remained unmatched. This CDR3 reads CASSESGPGGVGRETEAFF. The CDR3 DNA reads TGTGCCAGCAGTGAAAGCGGGCCAGGGGGCGTTGGGAGGGAAACTGAAGCTTTCTTT.

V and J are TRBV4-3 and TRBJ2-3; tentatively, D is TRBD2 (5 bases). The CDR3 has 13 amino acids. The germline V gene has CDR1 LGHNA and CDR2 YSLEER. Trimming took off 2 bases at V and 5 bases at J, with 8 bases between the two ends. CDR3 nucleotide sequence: TGCGCCAGCAGCCAAAGAGAGGGAGATACGCAGTATTTT. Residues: CASSQREGDTQYF.

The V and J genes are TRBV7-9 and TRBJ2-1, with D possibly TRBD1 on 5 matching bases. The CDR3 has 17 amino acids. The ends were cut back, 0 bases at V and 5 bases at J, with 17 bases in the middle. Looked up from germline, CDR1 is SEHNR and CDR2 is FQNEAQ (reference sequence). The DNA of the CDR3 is TGTGCCAGCAGCTTAGCGTCAGGGCGCCAAGCAGACAATGAGCAGTTCTTC. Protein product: CASSLASGRQADNEQFF.

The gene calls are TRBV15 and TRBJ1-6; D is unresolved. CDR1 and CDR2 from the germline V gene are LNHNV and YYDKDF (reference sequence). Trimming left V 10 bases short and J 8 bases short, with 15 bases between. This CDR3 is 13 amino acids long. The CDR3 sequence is CASGEGYDSPLHF. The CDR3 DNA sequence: TGTGCCAGCGGGGAAGGGTATGATTCACCCCTCCACTTT.

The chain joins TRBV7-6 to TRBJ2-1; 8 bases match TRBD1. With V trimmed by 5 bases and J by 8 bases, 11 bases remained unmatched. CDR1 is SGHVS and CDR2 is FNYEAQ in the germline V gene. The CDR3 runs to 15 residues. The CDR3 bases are TGTGCCAGCAGCCCGAGGACAGGGATGAGCGATGAGCAGTTCTTC. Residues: CASSPRTGMSDEQFF.

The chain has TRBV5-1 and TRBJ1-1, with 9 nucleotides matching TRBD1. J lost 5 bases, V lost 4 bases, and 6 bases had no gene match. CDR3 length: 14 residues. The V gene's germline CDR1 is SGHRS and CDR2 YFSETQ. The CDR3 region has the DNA TGCGCCAGCAGCCTACAGGGGGCGCGGACTGAAGCTTTCTTT. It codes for CASSLQGARTEAFF.

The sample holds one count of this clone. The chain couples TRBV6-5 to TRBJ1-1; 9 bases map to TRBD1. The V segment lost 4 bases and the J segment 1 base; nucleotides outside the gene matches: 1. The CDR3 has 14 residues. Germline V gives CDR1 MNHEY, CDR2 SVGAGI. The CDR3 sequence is CASSLGQGNTEAFF. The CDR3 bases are TGTGCCAGCAGTTTGGGACAGGGGAACACTGAAGCTTTCTTT.

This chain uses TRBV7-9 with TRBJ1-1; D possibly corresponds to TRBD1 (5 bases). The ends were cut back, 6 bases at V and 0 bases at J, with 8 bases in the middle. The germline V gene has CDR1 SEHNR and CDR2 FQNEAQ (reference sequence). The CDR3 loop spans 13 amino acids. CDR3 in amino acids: CASRRTLNTEAFF. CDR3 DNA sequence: TGTGCCAGCAGACGGACATTGAACACTGAAGCTTTCTTT.

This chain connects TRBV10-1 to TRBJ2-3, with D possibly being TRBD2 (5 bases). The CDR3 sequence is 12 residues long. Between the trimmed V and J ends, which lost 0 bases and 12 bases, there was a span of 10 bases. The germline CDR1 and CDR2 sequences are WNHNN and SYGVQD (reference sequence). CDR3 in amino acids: CASSESGGPQYF. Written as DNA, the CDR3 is TGCGCCAGCAGTGAGTCCGGAGGCCCACAGTATTTT.

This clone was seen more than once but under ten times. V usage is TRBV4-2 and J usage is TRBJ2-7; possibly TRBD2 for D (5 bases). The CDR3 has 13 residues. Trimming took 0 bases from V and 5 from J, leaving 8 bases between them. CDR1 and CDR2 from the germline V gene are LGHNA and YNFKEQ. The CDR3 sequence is CASSQDRGHEQYF. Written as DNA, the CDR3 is TGTGCCAGCAGCCAAGATCGGGGTCACGAGCAGTACTTC.

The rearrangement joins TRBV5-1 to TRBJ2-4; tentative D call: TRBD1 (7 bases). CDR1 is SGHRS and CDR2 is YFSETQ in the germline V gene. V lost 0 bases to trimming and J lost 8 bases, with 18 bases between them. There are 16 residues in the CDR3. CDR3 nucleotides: TGCGCCAGCAGCTTGGACGGGGGCCACCAGGGGGACATTCAGTACTTC. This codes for CASSLDGGHQGDIQYF.

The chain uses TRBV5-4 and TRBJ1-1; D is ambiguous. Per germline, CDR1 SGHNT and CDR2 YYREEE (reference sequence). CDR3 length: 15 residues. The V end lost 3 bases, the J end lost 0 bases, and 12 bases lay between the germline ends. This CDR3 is CASSWEPTMNTEAFF. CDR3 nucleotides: TGTGCCAGCAGCTGGGAGCCAACGATGAACACTGAAGCTTTCTTT.

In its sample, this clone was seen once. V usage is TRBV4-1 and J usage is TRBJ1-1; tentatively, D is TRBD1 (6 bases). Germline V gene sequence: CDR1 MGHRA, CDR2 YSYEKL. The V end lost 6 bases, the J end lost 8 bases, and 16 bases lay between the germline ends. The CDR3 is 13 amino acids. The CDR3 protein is CASRTTGSPEAFF. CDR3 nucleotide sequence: TGCGCCAGCAGGACTACAGGGAGCCCCGAAGCTTTCTTT.

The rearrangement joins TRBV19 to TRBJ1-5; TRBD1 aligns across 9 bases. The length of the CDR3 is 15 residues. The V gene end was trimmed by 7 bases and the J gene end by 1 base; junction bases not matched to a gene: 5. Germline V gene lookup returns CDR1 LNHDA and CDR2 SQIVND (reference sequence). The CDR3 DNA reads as TGTGCCAGTACCAGACAGGGGGTGAGCAATCAGCCCCAGCATTTT. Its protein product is CASTRQGVSNQPQHF. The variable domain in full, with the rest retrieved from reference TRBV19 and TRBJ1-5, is DGGITQSPKYLFRKEGQNVTLSCEQNLNHDAMYWYRQDPGQGLRLIYYSQIVNDFQKGDIAEGYSVSREKKESFPLTVTSAQKNPTAFYLCASTRQGVSNQPQHFGDGTRLSIL.

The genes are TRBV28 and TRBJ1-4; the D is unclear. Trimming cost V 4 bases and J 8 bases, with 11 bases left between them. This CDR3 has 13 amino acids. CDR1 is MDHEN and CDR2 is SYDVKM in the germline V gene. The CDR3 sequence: CASSYSAGEKLFF. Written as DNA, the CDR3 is TGTGCCAGCAGTTACTCTGCGGGAGAAAAACTGTTTTTT.

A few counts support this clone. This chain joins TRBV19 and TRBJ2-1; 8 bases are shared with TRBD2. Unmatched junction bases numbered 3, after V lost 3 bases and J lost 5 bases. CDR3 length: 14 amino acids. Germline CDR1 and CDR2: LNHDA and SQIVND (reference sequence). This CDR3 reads CASSISGGHNEQFF. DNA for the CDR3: TGTGCCAGTAGTATTTCGGGAGGGCACAATGAGCAGTTCTTC.

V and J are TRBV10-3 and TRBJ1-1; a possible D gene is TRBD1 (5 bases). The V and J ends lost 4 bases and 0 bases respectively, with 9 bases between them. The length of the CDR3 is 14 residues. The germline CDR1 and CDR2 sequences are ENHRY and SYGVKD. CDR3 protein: CAISGGRMNTEAFF. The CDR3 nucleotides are TGTGCCATCAGTGGGGGCAGAATGAACACTGAAGCTTTCTTT.

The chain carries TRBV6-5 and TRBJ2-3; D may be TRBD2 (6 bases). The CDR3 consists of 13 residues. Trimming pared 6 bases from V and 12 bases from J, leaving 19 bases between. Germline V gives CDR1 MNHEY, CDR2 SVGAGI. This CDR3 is CASSPGTPSVQYF. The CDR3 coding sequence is TGTGCCAGCAGCCCCGGGACGCCTAGCGTCCAGTATTTT.

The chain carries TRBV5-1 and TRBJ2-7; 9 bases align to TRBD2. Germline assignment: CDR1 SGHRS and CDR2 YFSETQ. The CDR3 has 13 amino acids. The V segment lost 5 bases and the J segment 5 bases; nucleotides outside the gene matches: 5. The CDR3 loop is CASRASGTNEQYF. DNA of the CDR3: TGCGCCAGCAGGGCTAGCGGGACCAACGAGCAGTACTTC.

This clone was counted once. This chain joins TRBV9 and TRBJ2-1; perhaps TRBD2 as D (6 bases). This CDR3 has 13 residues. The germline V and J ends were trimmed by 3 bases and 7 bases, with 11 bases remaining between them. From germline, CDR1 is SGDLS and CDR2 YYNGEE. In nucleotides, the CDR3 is TGTGCCAGCAGCGACGGAGGGCGGAATGAGCAGTTCTTC. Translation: CASSDGGRNEQFF.

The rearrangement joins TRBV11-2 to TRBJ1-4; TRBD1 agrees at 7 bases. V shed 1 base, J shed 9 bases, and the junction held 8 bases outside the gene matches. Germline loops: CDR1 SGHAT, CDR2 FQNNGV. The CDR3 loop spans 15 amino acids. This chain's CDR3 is CASSLVTGTDQKLFF. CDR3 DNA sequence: TGTGCCAGCAGCTTAGTGACAGGGACGGACCAAAAACTGTTTTTT. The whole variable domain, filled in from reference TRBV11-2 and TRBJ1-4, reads EAGVAQSPRYKIIEKRQSVAFWCNPISGHATLYWYQQILGQGPKLLIQFQNNGVVDDSQLPKDRFSAERLKGVDSTLKIQPAKLEDSAVYLCASSLVTGTDQKLFFGSGTQLSVL.

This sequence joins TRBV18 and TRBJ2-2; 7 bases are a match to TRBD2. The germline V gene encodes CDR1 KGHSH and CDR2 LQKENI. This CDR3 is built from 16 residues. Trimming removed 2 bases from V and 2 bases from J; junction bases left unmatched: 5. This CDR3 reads CASSPGGGRNTGELFF. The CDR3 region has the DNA TGTGCCAGCTCACCAGGGGGGGGACGAAACACCGGGGAGCTGTTTTTT.

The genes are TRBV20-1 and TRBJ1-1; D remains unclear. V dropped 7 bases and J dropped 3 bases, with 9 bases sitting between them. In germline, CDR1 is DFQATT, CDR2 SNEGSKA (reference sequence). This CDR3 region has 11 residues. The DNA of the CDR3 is TGCAGTGTAGAGGAACACACTGAAGCTTTCTTT. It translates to CSVEEHTEAFF.

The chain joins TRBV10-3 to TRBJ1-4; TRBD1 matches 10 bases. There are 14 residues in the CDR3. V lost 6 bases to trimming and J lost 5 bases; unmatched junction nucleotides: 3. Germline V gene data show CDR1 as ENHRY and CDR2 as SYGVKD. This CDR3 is CAIRPGQGNEKLFF. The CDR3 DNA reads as TGTGCCATCAGGCCGGGACAGGGGAATGAAAAACTGTTTTTT.

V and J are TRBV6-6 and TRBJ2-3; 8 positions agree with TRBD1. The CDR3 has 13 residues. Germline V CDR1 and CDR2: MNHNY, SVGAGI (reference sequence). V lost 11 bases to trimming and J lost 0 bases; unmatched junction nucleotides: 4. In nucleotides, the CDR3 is TGTGCCCTCCGGACAGGGAGCACAGATACGCAGTATTTT. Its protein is CALRTGSTDTQYF.

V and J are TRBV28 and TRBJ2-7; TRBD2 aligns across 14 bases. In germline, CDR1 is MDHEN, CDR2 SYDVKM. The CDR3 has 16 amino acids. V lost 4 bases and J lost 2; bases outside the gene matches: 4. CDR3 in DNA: TGTGCCAGCAGTTCACCGACTAGCGGGAGGGCCTACGAGCAGTACTTC. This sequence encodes CASSSPTSGRAYEQYF.